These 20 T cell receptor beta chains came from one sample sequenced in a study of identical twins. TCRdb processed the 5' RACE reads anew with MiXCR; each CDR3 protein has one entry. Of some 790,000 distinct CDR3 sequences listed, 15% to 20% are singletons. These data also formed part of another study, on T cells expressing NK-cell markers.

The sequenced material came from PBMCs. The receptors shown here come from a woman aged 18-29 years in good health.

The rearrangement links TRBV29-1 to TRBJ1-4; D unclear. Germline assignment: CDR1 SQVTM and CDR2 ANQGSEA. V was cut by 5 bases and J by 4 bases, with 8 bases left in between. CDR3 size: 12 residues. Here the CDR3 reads CSVRFGNEKLFF. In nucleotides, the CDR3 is TGCAGCGTTCGGTTCGGTAATGAAAAACTGTTTTTT.

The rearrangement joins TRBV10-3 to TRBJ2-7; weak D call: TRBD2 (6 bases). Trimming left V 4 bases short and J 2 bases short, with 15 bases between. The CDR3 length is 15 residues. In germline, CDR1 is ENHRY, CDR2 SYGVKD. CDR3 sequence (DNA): TGTGCCATCAGTGGTTTTGGGACTTCCCCCTACGAGCAGTACTTC. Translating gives CAISGFGTSPYEQYF.

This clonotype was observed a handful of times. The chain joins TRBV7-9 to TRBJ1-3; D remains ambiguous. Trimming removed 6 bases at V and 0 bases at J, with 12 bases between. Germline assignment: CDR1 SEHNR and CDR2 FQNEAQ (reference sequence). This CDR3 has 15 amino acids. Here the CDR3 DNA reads TGTGCCAGCAGGCCGAGAGAAAACTCTGGAAACACCATATATTTT. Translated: CASRPRENSGNTIYF.

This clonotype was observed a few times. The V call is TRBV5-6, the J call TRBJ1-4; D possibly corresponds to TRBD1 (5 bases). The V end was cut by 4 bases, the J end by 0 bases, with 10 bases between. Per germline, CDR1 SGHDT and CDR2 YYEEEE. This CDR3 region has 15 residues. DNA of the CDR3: TGTGCCAGCAGCGGGACCGTTGCAACTAATGAAAAACTGTTTTTT. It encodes CASSGTVATNEKLFF. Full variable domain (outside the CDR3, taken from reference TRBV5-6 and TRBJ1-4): DAGVTQSPTHLIKTRGQQVTLRCSPKSGHDTVSWYQQALGQGPQFIFQYYEEEERQRGNFPDRFSGHQFPNYSSELNVNALLLGDSALYLCASSGTVATNEKLFFGSGTQLSVL.

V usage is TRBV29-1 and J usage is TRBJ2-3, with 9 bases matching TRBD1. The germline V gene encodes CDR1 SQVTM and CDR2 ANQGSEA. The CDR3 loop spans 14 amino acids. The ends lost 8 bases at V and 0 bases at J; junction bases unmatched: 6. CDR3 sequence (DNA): TGCAGCATATCACAGGGGGCGAGCACAGATACGCAGTATTTT. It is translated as CSISQGASTDTQYF.

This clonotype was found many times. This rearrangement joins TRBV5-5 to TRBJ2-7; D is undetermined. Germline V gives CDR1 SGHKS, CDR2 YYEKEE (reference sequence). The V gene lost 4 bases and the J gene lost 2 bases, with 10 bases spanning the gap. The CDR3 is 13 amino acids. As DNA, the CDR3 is TGTGCCAGCAGCCCTCCCCAGGCCTACGAGCAGTACTTC. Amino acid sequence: CASSPPQAYEQYF.

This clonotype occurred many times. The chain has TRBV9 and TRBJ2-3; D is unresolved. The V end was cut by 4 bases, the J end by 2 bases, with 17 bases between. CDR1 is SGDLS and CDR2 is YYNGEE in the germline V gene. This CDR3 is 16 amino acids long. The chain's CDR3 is CASSSRPRPDTDTQYF. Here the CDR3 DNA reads TGTGCCAGCAGCTCCCGACCCCGACCTGACACAGATACGCAGTATTTT.

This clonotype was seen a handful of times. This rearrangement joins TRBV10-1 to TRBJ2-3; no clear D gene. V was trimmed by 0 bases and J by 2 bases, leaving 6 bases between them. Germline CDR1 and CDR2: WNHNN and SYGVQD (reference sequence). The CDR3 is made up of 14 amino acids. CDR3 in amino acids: CASSESPTTDTQYF. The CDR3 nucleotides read TGCGCCAGCAGTGAGTCGCCCACCACAGATACGCAGTATTTT.

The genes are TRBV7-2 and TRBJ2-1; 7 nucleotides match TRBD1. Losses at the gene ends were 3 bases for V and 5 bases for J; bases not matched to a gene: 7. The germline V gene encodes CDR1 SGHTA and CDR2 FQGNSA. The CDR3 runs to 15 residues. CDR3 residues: CASSFQQGSHNEQFF. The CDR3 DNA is TGTGCCAGCAGCTTTCAACAGGGGAGTCACAATGAGCAGTTCTTC.

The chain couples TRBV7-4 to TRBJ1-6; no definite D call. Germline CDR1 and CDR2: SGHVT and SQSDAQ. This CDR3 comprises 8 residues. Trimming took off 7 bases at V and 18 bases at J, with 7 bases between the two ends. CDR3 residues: CASNLAHF. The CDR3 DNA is TGTGCCAGCAACCTGGCCCACTTT.

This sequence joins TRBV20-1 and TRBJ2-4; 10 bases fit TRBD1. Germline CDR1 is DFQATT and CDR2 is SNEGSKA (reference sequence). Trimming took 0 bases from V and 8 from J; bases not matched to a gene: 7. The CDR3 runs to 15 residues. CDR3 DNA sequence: TGCAGTGCTAGAGATCTTGGACAGGGGGTATACATTCAGTACTTC. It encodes CSARDLGQGVYIQYF.

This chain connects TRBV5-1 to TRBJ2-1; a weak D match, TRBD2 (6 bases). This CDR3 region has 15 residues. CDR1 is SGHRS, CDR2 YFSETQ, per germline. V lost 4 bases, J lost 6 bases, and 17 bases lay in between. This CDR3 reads CASSVRLVGVNEQFF. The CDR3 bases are TGCGCCAGCAGCGTGCGACTAGTAGGGGTCAATGAGCAGTTCTTC. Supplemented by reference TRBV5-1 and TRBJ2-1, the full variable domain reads KAGVTQTPRYLIKTRGQQVTLSCSPISGHRSVSWYQQTPGQGLQFLFEYFSETQRNKGNFPGRFSGRQFSNSRSEMNVSTLELGDSALYLCASSVRLVGVNEQFFGPGTRLTVL.

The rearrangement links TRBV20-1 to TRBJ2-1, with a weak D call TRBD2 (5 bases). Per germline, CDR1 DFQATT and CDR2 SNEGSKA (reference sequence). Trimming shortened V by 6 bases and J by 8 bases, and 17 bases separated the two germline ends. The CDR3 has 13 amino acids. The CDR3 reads CSAPRGSIDEQFF. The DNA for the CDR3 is TGCAGTGCCCCGAGAGGGTCTATCGATGAGCAGTTCTTC.

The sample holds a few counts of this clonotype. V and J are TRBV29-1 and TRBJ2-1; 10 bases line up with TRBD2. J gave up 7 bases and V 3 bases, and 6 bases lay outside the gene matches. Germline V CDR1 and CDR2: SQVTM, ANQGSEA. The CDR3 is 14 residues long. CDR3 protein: CSVDASGSPNEQFF. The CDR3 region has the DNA TGCAGCGTTGATGCTAGCGGGAGTCCTAATGAGCAGTTCTTC.

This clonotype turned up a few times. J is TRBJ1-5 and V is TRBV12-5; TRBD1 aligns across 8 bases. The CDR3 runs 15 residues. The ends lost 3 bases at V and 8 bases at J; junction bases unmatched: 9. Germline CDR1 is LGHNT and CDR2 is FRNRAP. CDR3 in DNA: TGTGCTAGTGGTTTTGGACAGGGCGGAGGGGAGCCCCAGCATTTT. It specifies CASGFGQGGGEPQHF.

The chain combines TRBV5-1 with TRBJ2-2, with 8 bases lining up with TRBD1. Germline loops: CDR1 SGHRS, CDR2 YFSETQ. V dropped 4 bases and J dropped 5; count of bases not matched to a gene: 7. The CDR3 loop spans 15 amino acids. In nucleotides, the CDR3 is TGCGCCAGCAGCAAGACAGGGGATCGGACCGGGGAGCTGTTTTTT. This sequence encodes CASSKTGDRTGELFF. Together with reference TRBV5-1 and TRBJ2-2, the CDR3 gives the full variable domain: KAGVTQTPRYLIKTRGQQVTLSCSPISGHRSVSWYQQTPGQGLQFLFEYFSETQRNKGNFPGRFSGRQFSNSRSEMNVSTLELGDSALYLCASSKTGDRTGELFFGEGSRLTVL.

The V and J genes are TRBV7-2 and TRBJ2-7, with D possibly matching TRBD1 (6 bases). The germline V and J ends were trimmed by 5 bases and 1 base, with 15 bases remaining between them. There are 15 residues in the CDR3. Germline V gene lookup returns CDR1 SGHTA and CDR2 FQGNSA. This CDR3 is CASSLRVDRSYEQYF. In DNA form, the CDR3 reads TGTGCCAGCAGCCTTCGTGTTGACAGGTCCTACGAGCAGTACTTC. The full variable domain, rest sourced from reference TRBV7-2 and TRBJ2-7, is GAGVSQSPSNKVTEKGKDVELRCDPISGHTALYWYRQSLGQGLEFLIYFQGNSAPDKSGLPSDRFSAERTGGSVSTLTIQRTQQEDSAVYLCASSLRVDRSYEQYFGPGTRLTVT.

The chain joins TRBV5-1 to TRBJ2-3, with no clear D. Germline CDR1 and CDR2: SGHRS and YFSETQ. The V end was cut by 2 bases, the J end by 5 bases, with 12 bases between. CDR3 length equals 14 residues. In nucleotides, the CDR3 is TGCGCCAGCAGCTTCGGACGAGCAGGAGATACGCAGTATTTT. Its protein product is CASSFGRAGDTQYF.

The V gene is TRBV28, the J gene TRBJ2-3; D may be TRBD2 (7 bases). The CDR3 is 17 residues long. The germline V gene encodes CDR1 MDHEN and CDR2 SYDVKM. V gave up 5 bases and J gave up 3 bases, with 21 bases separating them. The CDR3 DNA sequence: TGTGCCAGCAGTCTCAGACTAGGGGGGGGGCAGACAGATACGCAGTATTTT. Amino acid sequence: CASSLRLGGGQTDTQYF. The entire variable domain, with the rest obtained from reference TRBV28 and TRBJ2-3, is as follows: DVKVTQSSRYLVKRTGEKVFLECVQDMDHENMFWYRQDPGLGLRLIYFSYDVKMKEKGDIPEGYSVSREKKERFSLILESASTNQTSMYLCASSLRLGGGQTDTQYFGPGTRLTVL.

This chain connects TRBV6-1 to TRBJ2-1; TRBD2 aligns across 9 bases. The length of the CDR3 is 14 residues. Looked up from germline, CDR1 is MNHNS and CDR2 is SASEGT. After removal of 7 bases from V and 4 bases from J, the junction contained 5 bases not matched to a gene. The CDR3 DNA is TGTGCCAGCATCGTAACTAGCGGGTACAATGAGCAGTTCTTC. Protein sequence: CASIVTSGYNEQFF.